The present entry profiles one T cell receptor beta chain with its context. The sample is drawn from a study of T cell changes during pregnancy in multiple sclerosis. The CDR3 runs to 16 residues. Germline V gene lookup returns CDR1 SGHNT and CDR2 YYREEE (reference sequence). V was cut by 2 bases and J by 2 bases, with 16 bases left in between. The repertoire was sequenced with immunoSEQ multiplex PCR; TCRdb's copy has only in-frame clones and lacks some. The sample shows over 25,000 clones, 85% to 90% of them seen only once. V is TRBV5-4 and J is TRBJ2-5; D may be TRBD1 (6 bases). The source is a female donor with multiple sclerosis, enrolled in a pregnancy study. Sequenced here: CD8+ T cells from peripheral blood mononuclear cells, sampled before pregnancy. CDR3 bases: TGTGCCAGCAGCTTACAGGGTCTTCGGGGACAAGAGACCCAGTACTTC. Its translation is CASSLQGLRGQETQYF.